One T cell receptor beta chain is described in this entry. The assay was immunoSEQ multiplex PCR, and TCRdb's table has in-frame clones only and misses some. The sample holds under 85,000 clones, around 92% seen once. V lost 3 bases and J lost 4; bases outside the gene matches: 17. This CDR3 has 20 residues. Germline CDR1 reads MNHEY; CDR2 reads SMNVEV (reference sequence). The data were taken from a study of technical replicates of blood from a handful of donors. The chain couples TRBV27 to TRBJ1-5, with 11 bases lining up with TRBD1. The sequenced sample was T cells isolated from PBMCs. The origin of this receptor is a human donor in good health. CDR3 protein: CASSFLVTLGGQGVNQPQHF. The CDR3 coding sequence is TGTGCCAGCAGTTTTCTTGTCACGTTGGGGGGACAGGGGGTAAATCAGCCCCAGCATTTT.